These 9 T cell receptor beta chains were all obtained from the same sample, sequenced in a study of human T cells and chemical hapten exposure. MiXCR, run by TCRdb on the RACE reads, gives a single entry per CDR3 protein. Here the sample spans 150,000 to 200,000 distinct CDR3 sequences, roughly 26% being singletons. Regarding time point: patch test 3, about 24 weeks after DPC sensitization. Treatment meaning: therapeutic diphenylcyclopropenone sensitization with weekly scalp DPC. The material sequenced was whole blood, taken in connection with sensitization to the hapten diphenylcyclopropenone (DPC). The receptors originated from a woman under 30 with alopecia areata. Some clones in this sample may be carry-over from other donors' samples.

The genes are TRBV2 and TRBJ2-7; tentatively, D is TRBD1 (6 bases). V lost 4 bases and J 6 bases, leaving 19 bases between the germline ends. The germline CDR1 and CDR2 sequences are SNHLY and FYNNEI. CDR3 length: 15 amino acids. For the CDR3, the DNA is TGTGCCAGCAGTGCACGCCGGGACACCGAGGTCGAGCAGTACTTC. The encoded protein is CASSARRDTEVEQYF.

This chain's CDR3 is CSGGWAGEETQYF. In DNA form, the CDR3 reads TGCAGCGGGGGGTGGGCAGGAGAAGAGACCCAGTACTTC. This chain uses TRBV29-1 with TRBJ2-5; D may correspond to TRBD1 or TRBD2 (5 bases each). Germline V gene sequence: CDR1 SQVTM, CDR2 ANQGSEA. The CDR3 contains 13 residues. Trimming removed 7 bases from V and 3 bases from J, with 15 bases in between.

This clonotype was picked up a small number of times. V gene TRBV10-2 combines with J gene TRBJ1-5; D might be TRBD1 (6 bases). Germline values: CDR1 WSHSY, CDR2 SAAADI. The CDR3 spans 13 residues. Trimming cost V 7 bases and J 3 bases, with 10 bases left between them. CDR3 DNA sequence: TGCGCCAGCAACGGACAGACCAATCAGCCCCAGCATTTT. This gives the protein CASNGQTNQPQHF.

CDR3 protein: CASSLNVEAEAFF. The CDR3 DNA reads TGTGCCAGCAGCTTAAATGTCGAGGCTGAAGCTTTCTTT. This chain links TRBV7-6 with TRBJ1-1; D unclear. V was trimmed by 2 bases and J by 6 bases, leaving 10 bases between them. This CDR3 region has 13 residues. In germline, CDR1 is SGHVS, CDR2 FNYEAQ.

The chain is built from TRBV21-1 and TRBJ2-7; TRBD1 was called by the table and not checked on the DNA. TRBV21-1 is labeled a pseudogene. CDR3 length: 15 amino acids. DNA for the CDR3: TGTGCCAGCAGCAAAGTCGCTAGGACAGGACAGGTACAGTACTTC. Amino acids: CASSKVARTGQVQYF.

This clonotype was detected many times. V gene TRBV3-1 combines with J gene TRBJ2-2; 12 positions agree with TRBD2. CDR1 and CDR2 (germline): LGHDT, YNNKEL (reference sequence). V trimming: 3 bases; J trimming: 9 bases; junction bases outside the gene matches: 2. The CDR3 is 14 amino acids. In DNA form, the CDR3 reads TGTGCCAGCAGCCAGACTAGCGGGGGCAGGGAGCTGTTTTTT. Encoded protein: CASSQTSGGRELFF.

V usage is TRBV10-3 and J usage is TRBJ2-7; D remains unclear. V was trimmed by 5 bases and J by 2 bases, leaving 7 bases between them. The CDR3 is 12 residues long. Germline CDR1 reads ENHRY; CDR2 reads SYGVKD. The CDR3 region is CAISKEAYEQYF. The CDR3, as DNA: TGTGCCATCAGTAAGGAAGCCTACGAGCAGTACTTC.

This chain connects TRBV27 to TRBJ2-7, with TRBD1 as a possible D gene (6 bases). Germline V gives CDR1 MNHEY, CDR2 SMNVEV (reference sequence). Trimming took off 1 base at V and 4 bases at J, with 14 bases between the two ends. This CDR3 is 15 amino acids long. The CDR3 region is CASSLYRQAPYEQYF. CDR3 in DNA: TGTGCCAGCAGTTTATATCGACAGGCCCCTTACGAGCAGTACTTC.

This chain joins TRBV4-3 and TRBJ1-5, with D unclear. Germline CDR1 is LGHNA and CDR2 is YSLEER. Trimming took off 2 bases at V and 4 bases at J, with 6 bases between the two ends. The CDR3 has 13 residues. In nucleotides, the CDR3 is TGCGCCAGCAGCCAAAGGCCGAATCAGCCCCAGCATTTT. Protein product: CASSQRPNQPQHF.